The entry that follows covers one TCR beta chain sequence. With survey level as its setting, the immunoSEQ assay was v3.0. Here immunoSEQ multiplex PCR was the method, and the copy in TCRdb shows in-frame clones only, minus some. The sample lists about 22,000 clones; roughly 90% were seen once. The data are from a study of long-term antiretroviral therapy in people with HIV. The CDR3 length is 14 residues. Looked up from germline, CDR1 is KGHSH and CDR2 is LQKENI. With 6 bases clipped from V and 5 bases from J, the junction kept 3 bases outside the gene matches. Per donor, a minimum of one pre-ART and a minimum of two post-ART PBMC samples were available.

This clonotype originated in a man between 60 and 70 years old with HIV. The chain carries TRBV18 and TRBJ2-1; 11 bases match TRBD1. Sequenced here: unsorted PBMCs, sampled 0.6 years after starting antiretroviral therapy. The CDR3 region is CASSGQGAHNEQFF. Here the CDR3 DNA reads TGTGCCAGCTCCGGACAGGGGGCACACAATGAGCAGTTCTTC.